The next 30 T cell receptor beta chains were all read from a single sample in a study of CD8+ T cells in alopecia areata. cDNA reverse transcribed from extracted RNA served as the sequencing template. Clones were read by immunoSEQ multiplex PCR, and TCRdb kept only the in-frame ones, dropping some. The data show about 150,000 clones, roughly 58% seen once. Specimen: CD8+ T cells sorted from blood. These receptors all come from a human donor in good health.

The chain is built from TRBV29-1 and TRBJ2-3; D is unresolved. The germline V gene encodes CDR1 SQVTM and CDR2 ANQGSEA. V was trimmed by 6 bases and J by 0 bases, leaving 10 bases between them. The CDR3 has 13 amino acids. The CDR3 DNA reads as TGCAGCGTGCTGGTCGGGAGCACAGATACGCAGTATTTT. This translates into CSVLVGSTDTQYF.

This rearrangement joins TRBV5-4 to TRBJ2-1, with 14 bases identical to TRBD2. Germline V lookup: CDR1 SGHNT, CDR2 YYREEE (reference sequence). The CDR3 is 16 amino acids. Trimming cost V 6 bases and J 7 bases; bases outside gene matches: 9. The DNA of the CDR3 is TGTGCCAGCAACCTAAAAGGACTAGCGGGAGGTAATGAGCAGTTCTTC. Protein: CASNLKGLAGGNEQFF.

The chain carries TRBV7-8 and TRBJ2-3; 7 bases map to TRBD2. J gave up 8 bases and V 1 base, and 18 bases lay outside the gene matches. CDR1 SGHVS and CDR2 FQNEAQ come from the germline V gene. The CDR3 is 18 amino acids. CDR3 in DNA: TGTGCCAGCAGCTTAGGGTTCTCGGACCAAGGGAGGGAAGCTACGCAGTATTTT. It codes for CASSLGFSDQGREATQYF.

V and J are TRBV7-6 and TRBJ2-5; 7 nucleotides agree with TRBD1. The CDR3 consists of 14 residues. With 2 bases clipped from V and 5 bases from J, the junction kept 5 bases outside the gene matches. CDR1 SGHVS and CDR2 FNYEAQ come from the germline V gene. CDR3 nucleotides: TGTGCCAGCAGCTTACAGGGGGTTAGGGAGACCCAGTACTTC. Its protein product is CASSLQGVRETQYF.

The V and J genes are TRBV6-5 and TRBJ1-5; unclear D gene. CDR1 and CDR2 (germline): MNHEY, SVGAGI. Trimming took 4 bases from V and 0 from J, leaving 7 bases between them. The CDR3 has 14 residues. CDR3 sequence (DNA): TGTGCCAGCAGTTCAGGCTATAGCAATCAGCCCCAGCATTTT. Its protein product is CASSSGYSNQPQHF.

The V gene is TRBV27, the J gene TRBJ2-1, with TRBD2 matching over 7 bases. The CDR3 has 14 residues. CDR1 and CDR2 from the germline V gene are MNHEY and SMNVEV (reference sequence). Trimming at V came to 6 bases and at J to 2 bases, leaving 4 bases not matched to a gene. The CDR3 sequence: CASRGGSTYNEQFF. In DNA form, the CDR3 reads TGTGCCAGCAGGGGCGGGAGTACCTACAATGAGCAGTTCTTC.

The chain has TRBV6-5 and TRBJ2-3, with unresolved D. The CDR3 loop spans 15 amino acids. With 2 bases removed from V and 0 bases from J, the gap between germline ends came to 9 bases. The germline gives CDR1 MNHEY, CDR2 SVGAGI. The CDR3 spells CASSYRGSSTDTQYF. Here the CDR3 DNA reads TGTGCCAGCAGTTACCGCGGATCTAGCACAGATACGCAGTATTTT.

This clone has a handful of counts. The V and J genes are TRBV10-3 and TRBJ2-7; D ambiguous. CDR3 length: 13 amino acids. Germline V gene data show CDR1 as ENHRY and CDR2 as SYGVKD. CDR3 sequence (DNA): TGTGCAAGCAGGAACGACGGAAACTACGAGCAGTACTTC. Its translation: CASRNDGNYEQYF.

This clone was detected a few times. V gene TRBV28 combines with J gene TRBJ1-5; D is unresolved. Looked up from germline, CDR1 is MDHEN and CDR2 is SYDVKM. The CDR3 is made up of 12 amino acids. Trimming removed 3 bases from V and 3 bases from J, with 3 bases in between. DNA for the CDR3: TGTGCCAGCAGTTTCCCCAATCAGCCCCAGCATTTT. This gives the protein CASSFPNQPQHF. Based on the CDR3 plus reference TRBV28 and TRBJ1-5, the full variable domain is DVKVTQSSRYLVKRTGEKVFLECVQDMDHENMFWYRQDPGLGLRLIYFSYDVKMKEKGDIPEGYSVSREKKERFSLILESASTNQTSMYLCASSFPNQPQHFGDGTRLSIL.

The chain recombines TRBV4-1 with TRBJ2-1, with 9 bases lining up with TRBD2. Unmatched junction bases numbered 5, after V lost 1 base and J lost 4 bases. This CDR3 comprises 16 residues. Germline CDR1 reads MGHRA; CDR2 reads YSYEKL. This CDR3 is CASSQVLAGGYNEQFF. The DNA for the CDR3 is TGCGCCAGCAGCCAAGTACTAGCGGGTGGGTACAATGAGCAGTTCTTC.

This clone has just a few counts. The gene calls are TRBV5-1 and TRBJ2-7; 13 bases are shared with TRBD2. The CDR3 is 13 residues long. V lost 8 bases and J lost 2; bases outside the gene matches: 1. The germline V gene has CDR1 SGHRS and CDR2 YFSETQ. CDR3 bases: TGCGCCAGTGGACTAGCGGGAGCCTACGAGCAGTACTTC. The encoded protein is CASGLAGAYEQYF.

CDR3 protein: CSVDGRGRNTEAFF. As DNA, the CDR3 is TGCAGCGTTGACGGCAGGGGCAGGAACACTGAAGCTTTCTTT. The chain employs TRBV29-1 and TRBJ1-1, with a weak D call TRBD1 (6 bases). The germline V gene has CDR1 SQVTM and CDR2 ANQGSEA. The V gene lost 3 bases and the J gene lost 1 base, with 12 bases spanning the gap. The CDR3 is 14 amino acids.

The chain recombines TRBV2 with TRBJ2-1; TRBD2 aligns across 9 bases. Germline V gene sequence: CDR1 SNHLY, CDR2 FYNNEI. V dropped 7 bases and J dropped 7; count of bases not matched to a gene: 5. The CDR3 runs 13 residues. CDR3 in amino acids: CASTGREGNEQFF. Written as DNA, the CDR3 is TGTGCCAGCACGGGGCGGGAGGGGAATGAGCAGTTCTTC.

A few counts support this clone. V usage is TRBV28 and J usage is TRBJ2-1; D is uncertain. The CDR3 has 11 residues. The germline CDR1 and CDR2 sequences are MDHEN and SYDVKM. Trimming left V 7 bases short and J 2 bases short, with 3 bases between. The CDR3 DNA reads TGTGCCAGCATCGCCTACAATGAGCAGTTCTTC. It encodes CASIAYNEQFF. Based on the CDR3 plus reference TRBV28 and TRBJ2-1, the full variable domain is DVKVTQSSRYLVKRTGEKVFLECVQDMDHENMFWYRQDPGLGLRLIYFSYDVKMKEKGDIPEGYSVSREKKERFSLILESASTNQTSMYLCASIAYNEQFFGPGTRLTVL.

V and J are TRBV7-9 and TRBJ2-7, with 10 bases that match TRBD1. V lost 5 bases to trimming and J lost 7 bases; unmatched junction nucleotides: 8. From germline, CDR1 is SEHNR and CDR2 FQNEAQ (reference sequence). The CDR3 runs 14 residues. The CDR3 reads CASSGDRGRGEQYF. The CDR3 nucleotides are TGTGCCAGCAGCGGAGACAGGGGGCGCGGGGAGCAGTACTTC.

CDR3 region: CASSVEDLKEQFF. CDR3 nucleotide sequence: TGTGCCAGCAGCGTAGAAGACCTGAAGGAGCAGTTCTTC. The gene calls are TRBV9 and TRBJ2-1; no definite D call. The CDR3 is 13 amino acids. Looked up from germline, CDR1 is SGDLS and CDR2 is YYNGEE. V lost 0 bases to trimming and J lost 10 bases, with 11 bases between them. Filled out from reference TRBV9 and TRBJ2-1, the complete variable domain reads DSGVTQTPKHLITATGQRVTLRCSPRSGDLSVYWYQQSLDQGLQFLIQYYNGEERAKGNILERFSAQQFPDLHSELNLSSLELGDSALYFCASSVEDLKEQFFGPGTRLTVL.

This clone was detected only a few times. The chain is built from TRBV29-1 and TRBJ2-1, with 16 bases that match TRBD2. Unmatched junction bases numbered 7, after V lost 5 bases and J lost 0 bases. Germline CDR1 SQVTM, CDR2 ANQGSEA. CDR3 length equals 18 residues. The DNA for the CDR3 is TGCAGCGTTACCGGGACTAGCGGGAGGGGGAGCTCCTACAATGAGCAGTTCTTC. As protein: CSVTGTSGRGSSYNEQFF.

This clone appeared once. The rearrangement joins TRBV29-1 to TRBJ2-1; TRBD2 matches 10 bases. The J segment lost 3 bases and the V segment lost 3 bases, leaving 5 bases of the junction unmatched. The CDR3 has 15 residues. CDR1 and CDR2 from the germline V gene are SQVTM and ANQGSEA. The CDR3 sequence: CSVDLAGGLYNEQFF. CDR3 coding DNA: TGCAGCGTTGACTTAGCGGGAGGACTCTACAATGAGCAGTTCTTC.

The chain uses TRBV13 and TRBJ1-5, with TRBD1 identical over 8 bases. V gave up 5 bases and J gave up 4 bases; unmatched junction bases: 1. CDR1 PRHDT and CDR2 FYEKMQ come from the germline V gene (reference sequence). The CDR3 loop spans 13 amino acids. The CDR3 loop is CASSRDRNQPQHF. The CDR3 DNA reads TGTGCCAGCAGCCGGGACAGGAATCAGCCCCAGCATTTT.

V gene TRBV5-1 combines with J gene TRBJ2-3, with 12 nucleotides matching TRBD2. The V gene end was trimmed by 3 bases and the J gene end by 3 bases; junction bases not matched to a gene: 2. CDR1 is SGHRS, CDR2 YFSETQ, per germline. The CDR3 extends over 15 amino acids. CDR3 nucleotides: TGCGCCAGCAGCTACGGGACTAGCGGGACAGATACGCAGTATTTT. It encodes CASSYGTSGTDTQYF.

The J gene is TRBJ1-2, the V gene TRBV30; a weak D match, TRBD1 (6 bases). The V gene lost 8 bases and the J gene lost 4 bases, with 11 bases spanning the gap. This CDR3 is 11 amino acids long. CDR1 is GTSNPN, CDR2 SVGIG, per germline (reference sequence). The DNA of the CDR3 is TGTGCCAATGACAGGACCTATGGCTACACCTTC. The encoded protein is CANDRTYGYTF.

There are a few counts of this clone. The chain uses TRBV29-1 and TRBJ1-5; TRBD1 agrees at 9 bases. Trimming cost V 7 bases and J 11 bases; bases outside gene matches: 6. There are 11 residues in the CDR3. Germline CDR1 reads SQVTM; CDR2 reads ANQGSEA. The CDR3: CSARDRVAQHF. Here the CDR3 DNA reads TGCAGCGCGCGGGACAGGGTCGCCCAGCATTTT.

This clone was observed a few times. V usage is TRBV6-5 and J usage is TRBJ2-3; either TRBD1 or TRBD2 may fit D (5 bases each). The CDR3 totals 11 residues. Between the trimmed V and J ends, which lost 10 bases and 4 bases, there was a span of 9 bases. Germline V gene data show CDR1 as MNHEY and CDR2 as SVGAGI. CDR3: CAIRDADTQYF. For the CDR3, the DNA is TGTGCCATCAGGGACGCAGATACGCAGTATTTT.

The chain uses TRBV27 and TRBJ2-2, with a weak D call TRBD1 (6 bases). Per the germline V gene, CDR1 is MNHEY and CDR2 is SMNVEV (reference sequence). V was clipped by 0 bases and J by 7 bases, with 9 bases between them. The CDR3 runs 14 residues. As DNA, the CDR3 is TGTGCCAGCAGTTTATCGTCAGGGGACGGGGAGCTGTTTTTT. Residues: CASSLSSGDGELFF.

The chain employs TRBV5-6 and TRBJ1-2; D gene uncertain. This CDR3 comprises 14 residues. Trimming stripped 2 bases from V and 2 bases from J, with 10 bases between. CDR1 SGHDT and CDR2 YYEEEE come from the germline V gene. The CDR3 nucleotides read TGTGCCAGCAGCTTCCGGGTGACGAACTATGGCTACACCTTC. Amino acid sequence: CASSFRVTNYGYTF.

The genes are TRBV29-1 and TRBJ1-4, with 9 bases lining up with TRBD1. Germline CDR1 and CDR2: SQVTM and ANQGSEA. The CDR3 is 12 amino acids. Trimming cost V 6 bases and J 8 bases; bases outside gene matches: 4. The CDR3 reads CSVGTGKEKLFF. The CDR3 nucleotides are TGCAGCGTGGGGACAGGGAAGGAAAAACTGTTTTTT.

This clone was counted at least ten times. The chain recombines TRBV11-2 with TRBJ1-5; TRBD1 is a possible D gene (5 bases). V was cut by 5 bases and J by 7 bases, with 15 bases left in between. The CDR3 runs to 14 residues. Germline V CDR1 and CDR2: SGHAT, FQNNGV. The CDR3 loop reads CASSRSGNSQPQHF. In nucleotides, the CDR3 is TGTGCCAGCAGCCGATCAGGGAACAGCCAGCCCCAGCATTTT.

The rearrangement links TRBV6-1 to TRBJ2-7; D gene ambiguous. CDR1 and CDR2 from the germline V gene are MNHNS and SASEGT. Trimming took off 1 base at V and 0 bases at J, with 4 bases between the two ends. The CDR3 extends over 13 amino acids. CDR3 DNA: TGTGCCAGCAGTGAAGGCTACTCCTACGAGCAGTACTTC. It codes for CASSEGYSYEQYF.

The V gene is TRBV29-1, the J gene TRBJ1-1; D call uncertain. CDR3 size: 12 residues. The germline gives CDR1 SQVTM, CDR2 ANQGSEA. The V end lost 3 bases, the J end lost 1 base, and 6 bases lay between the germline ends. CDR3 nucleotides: TGCAGCGTTGATTCCGGGAACACTGAAGCTTTCTTT. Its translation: CSVDSGNTEAFF.

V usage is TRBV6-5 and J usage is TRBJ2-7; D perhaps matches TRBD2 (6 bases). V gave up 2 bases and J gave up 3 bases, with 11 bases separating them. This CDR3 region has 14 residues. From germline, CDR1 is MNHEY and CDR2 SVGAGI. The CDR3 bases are TGTGCCAGCAGTTACGGCGAGGGAGGCTACGAGCAGTACTTC. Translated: CASSYGEGGYEQYF.